The rows below give T cell receptor beta chains drawn from one sample of a study of breast tumors, draining lymph nodes, adjacent tissues. Each CDR3 protein is one row after TCRdb ran MiXCR on the multiplex PCR reads. Altogether about 230,000 distinct CDR3 sequences are present, about 30% being singletons, with the ten largest covering 1.1% to 1.5%. The sample consisted of axillary lymph node tissue. These receptor sequences come from a female donor with breast cancer. Some clones in this sample may be carry-over from other donors' samples. CDR3s leave out the opening cysteine and the closing phenylalanine or tryptophan. Size is stated for part of the rows, as once, few or many counts, or as a class when the clone is expanded.

abundance | j_gene | v_gene | CDR3aa
many | TRBJ2-3 | TRBV9 | ASSVGEDTQY
. | TRBJ2-5 | TRBV9 | ASSDAGNQETQS
. | TRBJ2-5 | TRBV20-1 | SARDLGGPAGWETQY
many | TRBJ1-2 | TRBV20-1 | SARVQGEGYT
many | TRBJ2-2 | TRBV7-2 | ASSHLTPVTGELF
. | TRBJ1-6 | TRBV5-6 | ASSLRGYNSPLH
many | TRBJ2-3 | TRBV9 | ASSNAGVGTDTQY
once | TRBJ2-2 | TRBV7-9 | ASSRWGAGGAGNPGELS
many | TRBJ2-7 | TRBV2 | ARGRVAGVNEQY
many | TRBJ1-2 | TRBV6-1 | ASSDTGTWGYT
. | TRBJ1-6 | TRBV6-4 | ASSDQGGTSYNSPLH
. | TRBJ2-1 | TRBV28 | ASSLNEGAGEQF
few | TRBJ1-1 | TRBV7-9 | ASSPIGGTEAF
many | TRBJ2-5 | TRBV7-3 | ASSSGQGRETQY
. | TRBJ1-1 | TRBV11-3 | ASSRHLQGEAF
many | TRBJ2-3 | TRBV7-6 | ASSSQGTDTQY
many | TRBJ2-1 | TRBV12-3/TRBV12-4 | ASSMTDYNEQF
many | TRBJ2-7 | TRBV6-2/TRBV6-3 | ASSRWGYEQY
. | TRBJ2-1 | TRBV24-1 | ATSADGTSEDNEQF
few | TRBJ1-3 | TRBV3-1 | ASSQSDGVPRGSGNTIY
. | TRBJ2-5 | TRBV20-1 | GAPLEVSISY
. | TRBJ1-6 | TRBV20-1 | SASLAGGLYNSPLH
. | TRBJ1-4 | TRBV13 | ASSLVSGYEKLF
. | TRBJ2-5 | TRBV7-2 | ASSQGRETQY
many | TRBJ2-7 | TRBV11-2 | ASTKSGTAYEQY
many | TRBJ2-7 | TRBV20-1 | SATISGSLHEQY
. | TRBJ2-7 | TRBV24-1 | ATSDLTSGRAYEQY
many | TRBJ2-1 | TRBV11-1 | ASSRGQGSYNEQF
. | TRBJ1-6 | TRBV6-4 | ASSLAENSPLH
many | TRBJ1-2 | TRBV12-3/TRBV12-4 | ASSFRGQGTT
. | TRBJ1-4 | TRBV19 | ASSSGGLEKLF
many | TRBJ2-3 | TRBV20-1 | SAQTGRAQY
. | TRBJ2-3 | TRBV3-1 | ASSQEIGGRGADTQY
many | TRBJ2-1 | TRBV4-2 | ASSQDWPSWHEQF
few | TRBJ1-2 | TRBV12-3/TRBV12-4 | ACSRDRYGHT
. | TRBJ1-3 | TRBV9 | ASSHQGQGGHTIY
many | TRBJ2-3 | TRBV5-1 | ASSLGPSPGDTQY
many | TRBJ2-5 | TRBV28 | ASSLHALGETQY
many | TRBJ2-1 | TRBV10-3 | AIGRGSYNEQF
. | TRBJ1-3 | TRBV7-2 | ASSLGLPHGDTIY
. | TRBJ2-2 | TRBV2 | ASSFGWGELF